This entry features one T cell receptor beta chain sequence. Sequencing used immunoSEQ multiplex PCR; TCRdb keeps in-frame clones, though not all of them. In the table there are roughly 97,000 clones, over 75% of which are singletons. This record comes from a study of blood T cell repertoires in COVID-19. J lost 6 bases, V lost 6 bases, and 11 bases had no gene match. The CDR3 extends over 15 amino acids. CDR1 SQVTM and CDR2 ANQGSEA come from the germline V gene. This chain connects TRBV29-1 to TRBJ2-1; 10 positions agree with TRBD2. Sequences were obtained from peripheral blood. This clonotype originated in a man aged 60 to 69 with acute or convalescent COVID-19. The CDR3 DNA is TGCAGCGTCGATAGGGAAGCGGGGGGGCGCAATGAGCAGTTCTTC. Translation: CSVDREAGGRNEQFF.